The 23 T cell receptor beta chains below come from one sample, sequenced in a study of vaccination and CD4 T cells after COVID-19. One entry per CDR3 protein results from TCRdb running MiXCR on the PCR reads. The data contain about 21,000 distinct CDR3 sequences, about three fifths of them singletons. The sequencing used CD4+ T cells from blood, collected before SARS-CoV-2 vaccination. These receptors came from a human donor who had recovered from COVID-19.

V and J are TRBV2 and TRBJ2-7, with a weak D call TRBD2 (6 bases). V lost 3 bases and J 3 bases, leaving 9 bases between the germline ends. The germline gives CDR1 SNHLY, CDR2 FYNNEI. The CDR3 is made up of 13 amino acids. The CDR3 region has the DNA TGTGCCAGCAGTGACTCGGGGGTCTACGAGCAGTACTTC. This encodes CASSDSGVYEQYF.

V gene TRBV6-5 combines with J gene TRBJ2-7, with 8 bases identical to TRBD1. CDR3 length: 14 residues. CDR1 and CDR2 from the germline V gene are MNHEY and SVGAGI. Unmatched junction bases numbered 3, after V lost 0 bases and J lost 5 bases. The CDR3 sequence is CASSYSQGADEQYF. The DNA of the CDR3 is TGTGCCAGCAGTTACTCGCAGGGGGCGGACGAGCAGTACTTC.

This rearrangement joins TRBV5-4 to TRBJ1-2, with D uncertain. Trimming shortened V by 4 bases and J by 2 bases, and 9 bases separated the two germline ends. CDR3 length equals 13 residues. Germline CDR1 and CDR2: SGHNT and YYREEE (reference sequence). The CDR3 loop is CASSPSGNYGYTF. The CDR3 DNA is TGTGCCAGCAGCCCCTCTGGGAACTATGGCTACACCTTC.

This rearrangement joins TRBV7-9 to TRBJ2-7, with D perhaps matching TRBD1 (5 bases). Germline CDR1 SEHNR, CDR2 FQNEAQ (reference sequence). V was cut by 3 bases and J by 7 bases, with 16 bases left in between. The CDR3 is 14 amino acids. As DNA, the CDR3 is TGTGCCAGCAGCTTGCAGGGTGGAATCGGGGAGCAGTACTTC. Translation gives CASSLQGGIGEQYF. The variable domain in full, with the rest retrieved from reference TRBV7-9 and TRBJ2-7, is DTGVSQNPRHKITKRGQNVTFRCDPISEHNRLYWYRQTLGQGPEFLTYFQNEAQLEKSRLLSDRFSAERPKGSFSTLEIQRTEQGDSAMYLCASSLQGGIGEQYFGPGTRLTVT.

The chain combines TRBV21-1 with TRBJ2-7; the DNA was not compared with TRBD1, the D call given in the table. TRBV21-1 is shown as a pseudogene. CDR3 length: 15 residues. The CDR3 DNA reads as TGTGCCAGCATCATAATGGGACACTTCTCCTACGAGCAGTACTTC. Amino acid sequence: CASIIMGHFSYEQYF.

The CDR3 sequence is CASSSYPGTTYNEQFF. Written as DNA, the CDR3 is TGTGCCAGCAGTTCCTATCCCGGGACGACCTACAATGAGCAGTTCTTC. The chain couples TRBV27 to TRBJ2-1; D assignment may be TRBD1 or TRBD2 (5 bases each). This CDR3 has 16 amino acids. Trimming took 4 bases from V and 2 from J, leaving 15 bases between them. The germline V gene has CDR1 MNHEY and CDR2 SMNVEV (reference sequence).

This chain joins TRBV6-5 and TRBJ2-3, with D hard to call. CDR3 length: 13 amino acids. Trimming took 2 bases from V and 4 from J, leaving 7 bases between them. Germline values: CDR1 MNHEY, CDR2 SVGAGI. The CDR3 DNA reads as TGTGCCAGCAGTTACCGGATGTCAGATACGCAGTATTTT. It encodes CASSYRMSDTQYF.

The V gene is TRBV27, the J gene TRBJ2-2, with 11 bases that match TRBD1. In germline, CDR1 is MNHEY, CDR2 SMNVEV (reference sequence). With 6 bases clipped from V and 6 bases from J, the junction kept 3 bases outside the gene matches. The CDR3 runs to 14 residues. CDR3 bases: TGTGCCAGCAGGAGGGACAGGGGGGCCGGGGAGCTGTTTTTT. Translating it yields CASRRDRGAGELFF.

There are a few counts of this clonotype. CDR3 loop: CASSPLRLGQGSQPQHF. The CDR3 DNA is TGTGCCAGCAGCCCCCTGCGGCTGGGACAGGGTTCTCAGCCCCAGCATTTT. J is TRBJ1-5 and V is TRBV7-9; 9 bases map to TRBD1. Germline lookup yields CDR1 SEHNR and CDR2 FQNEAQ (reference sequence). The trim removed 5 bases at V and 6 bases at J, leaving 14 bases unmatched. CDR3 length equals 17 residues.

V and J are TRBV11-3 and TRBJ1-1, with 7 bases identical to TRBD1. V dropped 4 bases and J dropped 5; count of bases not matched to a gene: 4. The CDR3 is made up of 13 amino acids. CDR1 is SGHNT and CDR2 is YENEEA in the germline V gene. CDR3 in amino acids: CASSSLQGTEAFF. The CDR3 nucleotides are TGTGCCAGCAGCTCGTTACAGGGGACTGAAGCTTTCTTT.

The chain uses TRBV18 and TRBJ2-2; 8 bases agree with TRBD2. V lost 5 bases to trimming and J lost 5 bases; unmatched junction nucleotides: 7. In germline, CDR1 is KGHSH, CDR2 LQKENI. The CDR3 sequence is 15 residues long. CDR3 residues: CASSSTSVGTGELFF. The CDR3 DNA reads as TGTGCCAGCTCATCGACTAGCGTTGGAACCGGGGAGCTGTTTTTT. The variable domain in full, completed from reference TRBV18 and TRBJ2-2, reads NAGVMQNPRHLVRRRGQEARLRCSPMKGHSHVYWYRQLPEEGLKFMVYLQKENIIDESGMPKERFSAEFPKEGPSILRIQQVVRGDSAAYFCASSSTSVGTGELFFGEGSRLTVL.

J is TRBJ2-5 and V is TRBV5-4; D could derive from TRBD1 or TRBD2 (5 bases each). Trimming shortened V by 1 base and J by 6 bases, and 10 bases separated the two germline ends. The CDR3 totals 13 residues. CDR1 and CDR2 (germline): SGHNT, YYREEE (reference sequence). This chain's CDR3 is CASSLSEGQTQYF. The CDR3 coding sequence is TGTGCCAGCAGCTTGTCTGAGGGACAGACCCAGTACTTC. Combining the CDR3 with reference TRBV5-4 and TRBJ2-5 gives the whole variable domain ETGVTQSPTHLIKTRGQQVTLRCSSQSGHNTVSWYQQALGQGPQFIFQYYREEENGRGNFPPRFSGLQFPNYSSELNVNALELDDSALYLCASSLSEGQTQYFGPGTRLLVL.

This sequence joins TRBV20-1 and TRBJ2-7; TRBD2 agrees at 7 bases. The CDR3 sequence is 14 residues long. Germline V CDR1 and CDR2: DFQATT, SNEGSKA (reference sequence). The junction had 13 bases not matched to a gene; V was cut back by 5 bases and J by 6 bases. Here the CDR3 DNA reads TGCAGTGCTGCCATGGCGGGAGACGGGCTCGAGCAGTACTTC. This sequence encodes CSAAMAGDGLEQYF.

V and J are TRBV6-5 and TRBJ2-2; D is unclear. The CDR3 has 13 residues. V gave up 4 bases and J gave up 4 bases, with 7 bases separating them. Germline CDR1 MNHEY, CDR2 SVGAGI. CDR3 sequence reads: CASSFPGTGELFF. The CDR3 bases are TGTGCCAGCAGTTTTCCGGGCACCGGGGAGCTGTTTTTT.

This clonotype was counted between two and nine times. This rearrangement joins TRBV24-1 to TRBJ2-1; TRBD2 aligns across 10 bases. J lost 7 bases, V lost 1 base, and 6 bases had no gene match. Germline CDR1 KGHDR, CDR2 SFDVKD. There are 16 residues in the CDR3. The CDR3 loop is CATSDFGLAGVNEQFF. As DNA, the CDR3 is TGTGCCACCAGTGATTTCGGGCTAGCGGGGGTAAATGAGCAGTTCTTC.

CDR3 nucleotides: TGTGCCAGCAGCTCGAGCGGGAGGAGCACCGGGGAGCTGTTTTTT. Translated: CASSSSGRSTGELFF. The chain has TRBV7-2 and TRBJ2-2, with TRBD2 matching 9 bases. Germline V lookup: CDR1 SGHTA, CDR2 FQGNSA. The CDR3 is 15 amino acids. V gave up 4 bases and J gave up 4 bases; unmatched junction bases: 4.

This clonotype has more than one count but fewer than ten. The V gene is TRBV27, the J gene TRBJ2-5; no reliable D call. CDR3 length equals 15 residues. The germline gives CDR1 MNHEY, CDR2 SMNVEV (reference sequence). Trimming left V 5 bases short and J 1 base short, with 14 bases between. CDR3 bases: TGTGCCAGCAGTCTCTCGGGTCTTCCCCAAGAGACCCAGTACTTC. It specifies CASSLSGLPQETQYF.

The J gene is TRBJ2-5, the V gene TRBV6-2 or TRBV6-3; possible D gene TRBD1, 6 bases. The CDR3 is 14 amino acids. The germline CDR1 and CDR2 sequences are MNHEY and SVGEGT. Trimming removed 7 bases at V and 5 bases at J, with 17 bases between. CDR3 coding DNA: TGTGCCAGCAAGCCACATGTCCAGGGGGAGACCCAGTACTTC. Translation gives CASKPHVQGETQYF.

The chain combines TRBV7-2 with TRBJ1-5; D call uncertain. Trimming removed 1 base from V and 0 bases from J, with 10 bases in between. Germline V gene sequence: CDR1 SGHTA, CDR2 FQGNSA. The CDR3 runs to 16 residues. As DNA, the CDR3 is TGTGCCAGCAGCTTAGTCGCACCAAGTAGCAATCAGCCCCAGCATTTT. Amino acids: CASSLVAPSSNQPQHF. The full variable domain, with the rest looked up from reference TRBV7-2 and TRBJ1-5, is GAGVSQSPSNKVTEKGKDVELRCDPISGHTALYWYRQSLGQGLEFLIYFQGNSAPDKSGLPSDRFSAERTGGSVSTLTIQRTQQEDSAVYLCASSLVAPSSNQPQHFGDGTRLSIL.

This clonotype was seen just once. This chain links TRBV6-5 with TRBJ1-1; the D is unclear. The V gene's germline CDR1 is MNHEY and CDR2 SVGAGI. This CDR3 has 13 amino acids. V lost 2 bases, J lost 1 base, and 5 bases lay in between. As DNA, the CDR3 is TGTGCCAGCAGTTACAACAGGAACACTGAAGCTTTCTTT. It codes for CASSYNRNTEAFF.

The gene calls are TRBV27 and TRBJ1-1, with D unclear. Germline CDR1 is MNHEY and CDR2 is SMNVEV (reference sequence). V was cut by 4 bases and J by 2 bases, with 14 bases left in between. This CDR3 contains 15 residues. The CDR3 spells CASSSSSQINTEAFF. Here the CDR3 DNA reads TGTGCCAGCAGTTCTTCTAGTCAGATAAACACTGAAGCTTTCTTT.

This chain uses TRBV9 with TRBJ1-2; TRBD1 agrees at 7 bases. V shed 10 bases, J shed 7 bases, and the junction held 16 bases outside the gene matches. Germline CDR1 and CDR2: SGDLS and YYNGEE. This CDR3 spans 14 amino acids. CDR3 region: CASGAGTANSGYTF. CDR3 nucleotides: TGTGCCTCGGGAGCCGGGACAGCGAATTCTGGCTACACCTTC.

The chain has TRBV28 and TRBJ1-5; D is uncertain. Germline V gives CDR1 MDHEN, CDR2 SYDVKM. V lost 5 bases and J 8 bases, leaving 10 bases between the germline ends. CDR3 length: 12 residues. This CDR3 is CASSNPVEPQHF. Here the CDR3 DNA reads TGTGCCAGCAGTAATCCTGTGGAGCCCCAGCATTTT.